One sample yielded the 10 T cell receptor beta chains listed below, sequenced in a study of blood T cell repertoires in COVID-19. Measured with immunoSEQ multiplex PCR; TCRdb has only the in-frame clones, and not every one. The profile covers about 130,000 clones, with roughly 86% appearing a single time and 3.6% taken by the ten largest. The sequencing input was peripheral blood. Source of these receptors: a woman between 55 and 75 years old with acute or convalescent COVID-19.

The J gene is TRBJ2-2, the V gene TRBV5-4, with 7 bases matching TRBD2. Germline trimming cut 0 bases from V and 2 bases from J; bases unmatched to any gene: 1. This CDR3 is built from 15 residues. The V gene's germline CDR1 is SGHNT and CDR2 YYREEE (reference sequence). This CDR3 reads CASSLASGNTGELFF. The CDR3 DNA is TGTGCCAGCAGCTTGGCTAGCGGCAACACCGGGGAGCTGTTTTTT.

The chain uses TRBV10-1 and TRBJ2-5, with D maybe TRBD1 (5 bases). Germline V gene data show CDR1 as WNHNN and CDR2 as SYGVQD (reference sequence). The CDR3 spans 14 residues. The germline V and J ends were trimmed by 2 bases and 4 bases, with 11 bases remaining between them. The CDR3, as DNA: TGCGCCAGCAGTGAGGGTCAGGGAAGAGAGACCCAGTACTTC. It codes for CASSEGQGRETQYF.

This chain links TRBV11-2 with TRBJ2-1, with D perhaps matching TRBD2 (5 bases). The CDR3 loop spans 14 amino acids. With 1 base removed from V and 3 bases from J, the gap between germline ends came to 7 bases. Germline V gene lookup returns CDR1 SGHAT and CDR2 FQNNGV. CDR3 residues: CASSLGGNYNEQFF. The CDR3 DNA sequence: TGTGCCAGCAGCTTAGGAGGGAACTACAATGAGCAGTTCTTC.

This chain links TRBV29-1 with TRBJ2-5; no reliable D call. This CDR3 comprises 11 residues. Germline V gives CDR1 SQVTM, CDR2 ANQGSEA. Trimming removed 4 bases from V and 4 bases from J, with 7 bases in between. The CDR3 nucleotides are TGCAGCGTTGTTCCCCTAGAGACCCAGTACTTC. Encoded protein: CSVVPLETQYF.

The chain employs TRBV6-5 and TRBJ1-5, with 7 bases aligning to TRBD1. Germline V gene sequence: CDR1 MNHEY, CDR2 SVGAGI. Losses at the gene ends were 7 bases for V and 3 bases for J; bases not matched to a gene: 6. The CDR3 is made up of 14 amino acids. CDR3 in amino acids: CASIPGQSNQPQHF. CDR3 nucleotide sequence: TGTGCCAGCATTCCGGGACAGTCCAATCAGCCCCAGCATTTT.

The rearrangement uses TRBV4-2 and TRBJ2-1; TRBD2 matches at 11 bases. This CDR3 is 21 amino acids long. Looked up from germline, CDR1 is LGHNA and CDR2 is YNFKEQ. The V segment lost 7 bases and the J segment 1 base; nucleotides outside the gene matches: 21. CDR3 nucleotide sequence: TGTGCCAGCACCTCTGGACAGAGACTAGCGGGACGTCCTACTTCCTACAATGAGCAGTTCTTC. This sequence encodes CASTSGQRLAGRPTSYNEQFF.

The chain employs TRBV5-5 and TRBJ1-1; D possibly corresponds to TRBD1 (6 bases). This CDR3 is built from 16 residues. Germline CDR1 SGHKS, CDR2 YYEKEE (reference sequence). V lost 1 base and J 2 bases, leaving 15 bases between the germline ends. CDR3 residues: CASSLSPLQGNTEAFF. CDR3 bases: TGTGCCAGCAGCTTGTCCCCCCTACAGGGAAACACTGAAGCTTTCTTT.

V is TRBV9 and J is TRBJ2-3; no firm D call. V was pared by 0 bases and J by 5 bases, with 10 bases between. The CDR3 has 14 residues. CDR1 and CDR2 from the germline V gene are SGDLS and YYNGEE. The CDR3 DNA reads TGTGCCAGCAGCGTAGGTGGAGTAGTAGATACGCAGTATTTT. It is translated as CASSVGGVVDTQYF.

J is TRBJ2-2 and V is TRBV25-1; possibly TRBD1 for D (6 bases). The V end was cut by 8 bases, the J end by 1 base, with 14 bases between. The CDR3 totals 15 residues. Germline CDR1 is MGHDK and CDR2 is SYGVNS. The CDR3 here is CASGTGSWNTGELFF. CDR3 nucleotides: TGTGCCAGCGGAACAGGGAGCTGGAACACCGGGGAGCTGTTTTTT. Full variable domain (remainder filled in from reference TRBV25-1 and TRBJ2-2): EADIYQTPRYLVIGTGKKITLECSQTMGHDKMYWYQQDPGMELHLIHYSYGVNSTEKGDLSSESTVSRIRTEHFPLTLESARPSHTSQYLCASGTGSWNTGELFFGEGSRLTVL.

The chain links TRBV6-5 to TRBJ1-1, with a tentative D call TRBD1 (6 bases). Looked up from germline, CDR1 is MNHEY and CDR2 is SVGAGI. The germline V and J ends were trimmed by 8 bases and 4 bases, with 14 bases remaining between them. The CDR3 spans 13 residues. The CDR3 nucleotides are TGTGCCAGCCATGAACAGACAGGCACTGAAGCTTTCTTT. It translates to CASHEQTGTEAFF.